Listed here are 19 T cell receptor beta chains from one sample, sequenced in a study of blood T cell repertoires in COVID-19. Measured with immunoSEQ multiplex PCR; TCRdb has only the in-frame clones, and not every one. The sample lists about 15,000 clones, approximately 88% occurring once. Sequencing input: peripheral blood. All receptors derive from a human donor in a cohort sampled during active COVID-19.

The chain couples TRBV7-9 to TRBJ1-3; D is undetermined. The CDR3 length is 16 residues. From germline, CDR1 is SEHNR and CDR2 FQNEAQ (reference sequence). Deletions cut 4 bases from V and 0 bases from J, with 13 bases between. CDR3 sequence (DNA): TGTGCCAGCAGCTACGGCCGGGGTATCTCTGGAAACACCATATATTTT. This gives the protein CASSYGRGISGNTIYF.

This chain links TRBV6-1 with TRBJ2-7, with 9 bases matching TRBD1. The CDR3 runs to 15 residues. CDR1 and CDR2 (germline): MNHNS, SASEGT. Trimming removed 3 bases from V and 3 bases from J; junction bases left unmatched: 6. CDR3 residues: CASSDRTGARYEQYF. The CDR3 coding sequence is TGTGCCAGCAGTGACCGGACAGGGGCCCGCTACGAGCAGTACTTC.

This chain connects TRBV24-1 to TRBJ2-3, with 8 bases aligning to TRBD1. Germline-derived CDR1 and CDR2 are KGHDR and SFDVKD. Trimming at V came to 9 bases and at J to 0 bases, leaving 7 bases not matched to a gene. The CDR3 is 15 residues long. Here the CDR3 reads CATGQRQGSTDTQYF. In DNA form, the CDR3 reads TGTGCCACCGGACAGAGACAGGGGAGCACAGATACGCAGTATTTT.

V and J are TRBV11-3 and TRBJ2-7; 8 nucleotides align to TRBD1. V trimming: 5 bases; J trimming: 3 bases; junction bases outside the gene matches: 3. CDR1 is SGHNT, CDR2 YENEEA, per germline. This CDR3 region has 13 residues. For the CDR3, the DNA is TGTGCCAGCAGCCGGGGACAGGACTACGAGCAGTACTTC. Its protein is CASSRGQDYEQYF.

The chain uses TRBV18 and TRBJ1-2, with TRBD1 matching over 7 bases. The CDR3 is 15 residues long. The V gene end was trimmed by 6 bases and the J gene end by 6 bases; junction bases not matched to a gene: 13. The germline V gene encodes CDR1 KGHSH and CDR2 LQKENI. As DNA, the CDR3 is TGTGCCAGCTCCCGCCAACTCGGGACAGAAAATGGCTACACCTTC. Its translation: CASSRQLGTENGYTF.

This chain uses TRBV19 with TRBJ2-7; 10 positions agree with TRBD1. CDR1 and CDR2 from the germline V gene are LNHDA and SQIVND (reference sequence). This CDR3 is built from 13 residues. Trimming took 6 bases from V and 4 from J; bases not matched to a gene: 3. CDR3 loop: CASRGTGAYEQYF. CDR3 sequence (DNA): TGTGCCAGTAGGGGGACAGGGGCTTACGAGCAGTACTTC.

The CDR3 sequence: CASSLSGTGVYNEQFF. The CDR3 nucleotides read TGCGCCAGCAGCTTATCCGGGACAGGGGTCTACAATGAGCAGTTCTTC. V gene TRBV5-1 combines with J gene TRBJ2-1; TRBD1 agrees at 10 bases. From germline, CDR1 is SGHRS and CDR2 YFSETQ. The CDR3 contains 16 residues. V was clipped by 2 bases and J by 3 bases; unmatched bases: 5.

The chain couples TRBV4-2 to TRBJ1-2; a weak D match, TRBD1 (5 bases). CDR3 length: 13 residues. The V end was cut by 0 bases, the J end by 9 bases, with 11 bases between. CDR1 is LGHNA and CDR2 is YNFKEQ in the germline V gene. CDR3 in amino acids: CASSQEGGYRYTF. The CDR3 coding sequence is TGTGCCAGCAGCCAAGAGGGGGGGTATCGCTACACCTTC.

This CDR3 reads CASSAGGPGMNTEAFF. Written as DNA, the CDR3 is TGCGCCAGCAGCGCGGGGGGGCCTGGGATGAACACTGAAGCTTTCTTT. This chain links TRBV5-1 with TRBJ1-1; TRBD1 might be the D (6 bases). Deletions cut 4 bases from V and 0 bases from J, with 16 bases between. Germline V gene data show CDR1 as SGHRS and CDR2 as YFSETQ. The CDR3 is 16 residues long.

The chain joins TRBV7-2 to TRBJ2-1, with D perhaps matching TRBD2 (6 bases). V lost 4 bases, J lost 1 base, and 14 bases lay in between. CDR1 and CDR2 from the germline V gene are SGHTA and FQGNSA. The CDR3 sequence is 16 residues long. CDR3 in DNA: TGTGCCAGCAGCTCAGCGTCGGGGAGGTCCTACAATGAGCAGTTCTTC. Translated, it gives CASSSASGRSYNEQFF.

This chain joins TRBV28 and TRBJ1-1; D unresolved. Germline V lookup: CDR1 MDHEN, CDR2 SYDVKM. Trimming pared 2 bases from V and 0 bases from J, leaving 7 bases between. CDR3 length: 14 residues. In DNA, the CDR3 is TGTGCCAGCAGTTTACCGGGGATGAACACTGAAGCTTTCTTT. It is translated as CASSLPGMNTEAFF.

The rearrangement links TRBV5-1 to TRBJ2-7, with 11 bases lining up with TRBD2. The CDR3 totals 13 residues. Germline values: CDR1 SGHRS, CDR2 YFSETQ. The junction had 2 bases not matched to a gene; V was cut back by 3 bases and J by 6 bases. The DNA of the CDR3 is TGCGCCAGCAGCTCACTAGCGGGAGTCGAGCAGTACTTC. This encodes CASSSLAGVEQYF.

The CDR3 loop reads CASKVGLNTGELFF. The CDR3 region has the DNA TGTGCCAGCAAAGTGGGCTTGAACACCGGGGAGCTGTTTTTT. The V and J genes are TRBV28 and TRBJ2-2; D uncertain. CDR3 length equals 14 residues. CDR1 is MDHEN and CDR2 is SYDVKM in the germline V gene. V was pared by 7 bases and J by 1 base, with 10 bases between.

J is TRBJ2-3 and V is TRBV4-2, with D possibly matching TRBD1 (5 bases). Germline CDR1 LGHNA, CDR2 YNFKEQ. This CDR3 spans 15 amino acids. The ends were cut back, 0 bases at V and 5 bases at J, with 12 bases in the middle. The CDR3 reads CASSQDPGKQDTQYF. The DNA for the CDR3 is TGTGCCAGCAGCCAAGATCCAGGGAAGCAAGATACGCAGTATTTT.

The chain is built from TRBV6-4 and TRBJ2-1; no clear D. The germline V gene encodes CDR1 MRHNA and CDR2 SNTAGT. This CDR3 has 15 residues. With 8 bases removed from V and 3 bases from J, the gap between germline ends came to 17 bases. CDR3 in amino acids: CASGSLPDCYNEQFF. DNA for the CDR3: TGTGCCAGCGGTTCCCTTCCCGACTGCTACAATGAGCAGTTCTTC.

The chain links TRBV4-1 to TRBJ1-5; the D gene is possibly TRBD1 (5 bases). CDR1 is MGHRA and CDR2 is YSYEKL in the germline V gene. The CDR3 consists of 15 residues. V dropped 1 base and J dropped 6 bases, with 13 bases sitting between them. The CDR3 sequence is CASSQVAGFPQPQHF. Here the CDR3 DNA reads TGCGCCAGCAGCCAAGTTGCAGGGTTTCCTCAGCCCCAGCATTTT.

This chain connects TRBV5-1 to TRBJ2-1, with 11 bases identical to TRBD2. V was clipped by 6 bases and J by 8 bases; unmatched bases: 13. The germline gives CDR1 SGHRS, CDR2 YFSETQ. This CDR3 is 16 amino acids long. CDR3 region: CASNSGGLAGGYEQFF. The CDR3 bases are TGCGCCAGCAACTCGGGTGGTCTAGCGGGAGGCTATGAGCAGTTCTTC.

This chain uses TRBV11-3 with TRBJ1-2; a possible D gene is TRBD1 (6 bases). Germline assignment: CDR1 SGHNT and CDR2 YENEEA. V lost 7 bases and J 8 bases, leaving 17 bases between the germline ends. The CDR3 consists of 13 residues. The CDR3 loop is CASKGSAGAGYTF. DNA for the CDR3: TGTGCCAGCAAGGGGTCCGCGGGGGCCGGCTACACCTTC.

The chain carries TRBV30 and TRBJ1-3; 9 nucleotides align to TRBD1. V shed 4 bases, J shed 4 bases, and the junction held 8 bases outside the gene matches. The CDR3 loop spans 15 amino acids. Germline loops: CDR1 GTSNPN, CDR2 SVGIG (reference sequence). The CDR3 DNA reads TGTGCCTGGACCCCTGGACAGGGGTTGGGAAACACCATATATTTT. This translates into CAWTPGQGLGNTIYF.